This T cell receptor (beta chain) was retrieved from a study of T cell responses to AZD1222 COVID-19 vaccine. V lost 0 bases, J lost 0 bases, and 12 bases lay in between. The germline gives CDR1 MGHRA, CDR2 YSYEKL. There are 17 residues in the CDR3. Data came from immunoSEQ multiplex PCR; TCRdb stores just in-frame clones and leaves some out. The profile shows about 130,000 clones, 90% to 95% of them singletons. This specimen consisted of peripheral blood, obtained on day 0 of AZD1222 vaccination. The genes are TRBV4-1 and TRBJ1-3, with D perhaps matching TRBD1 (5 bases). The source of this sequence is an adult in good health. The CDR3 sequence: CASSQDGARNSGNTIYF. The DNA of the CDR3 is TGCGCCAGCAGCCAAGACGGGGCCAGGAACTCTGGAAACACCATATATTTT.